Here is one T cell receptor (beta chain) with its context. The antigen it binds to is not known. No base-level quality is on record; no much larger clone is a single base apart. These data come from a study of T-cell memory formation after mild COVID-19 (dated by TCRdb to about 2021). Broadly, across the study: TCR sequence clusters from the two donors were found to be largely donor specific. In a couple of donors, T-cell clones that expanded and contracted after mild COVID-19 were tracked by sequencing TCRalpha and TCRbeta repertoires over time. Two young, previously healthy adult volunteers made up the cohort, one male and one female. What the authors observed across the whole study: The second-wave clones that peaked on day 37 were not confirmed to be SARS-CoV-2 specific. Some responding clones were detected in pre-infection memory, which suggested that pre-existing cross-reactive memory T cells had joined the SARS-CoV-2 response. The study covered only a couple of mild cases, and larger cohorts including severe cases with pre-infection samples were considered necessary. Clones contracting from day 15 to 85 had balanced CD4/CD8 phenotypes, while a second wave expanding from day 15 to 37 was biased towards CD4+. Contracting CD4+ clones appeared mostly in the CM and EM memory subsets, whereas CD8+ clones were enriched in EMRA.

Via the germline V gene, CDR1 is LGHNT and CDR2 FRNRAP. The germline ends are 7 bases apart after V is trimmed by 4 bases and J by 4 bases. Counted from cysteine to phenylalanine, this CDR3 has 12 amino acids. Left in the record is the CDR3 DNA by itself, 36 bases read in frame from the first base. PBMCs were isolated by Ficoll-Paque density gradient centrifugation. The data were produced on an Illumina NovaSeq 6000. TCRalpha and TCRbeta cDNA libraries were constructed by 5'RACE with constant-segment primers, with sample barcodes and unique molecular identifiers being introduced. RNA was extracted from every sample with Trizol reagent. The libraries were amplified in two PCR steps, and the second step added a second sample barcode and Illumina TruSeq adapters. Sequencing of the libraries was done on an Illumina NovaSeq, producing 2 x 150 bp paired-end reads. Regarding the original processing steps: Demultiplexing of reads and collapsing into UMI-guided consensus sequences were performed with migec v1.2.7. Using mixcr v2.1.11, the UMI consensuses were aligned to TRA and TRB V and J templates and assembled into clonotypes. Clonotypes were classified as expanded or contracted when called significant by both edgeR and NoisET, with noise models trained on biological replicates. edgeR calls used a false discovery rate-adjusted p below 0.01 and a log2 fold-change threshold of 1. As an exploratory analysis of dynamics, PCA with hierarchical clustering was applied to max-normalized trajectories of the 1000 most abundant clonotypes. Separately sequenced CD4+ and CD8+ repertoires were used to assign a CD4 or CD8 phenotype to each responding clone. The public sequencing data were trimmed at Q25 with fastp and processed into clonotypes with MiXCR by TCRdb, which kept only in-frame beta chains. Every distinct CDR3 protein forms one entry, paired with its most common genes and DNA. In this record, the V and J calls reflect TCRdb's handling and not the investigators' own analysis. The sample table holds over 400,000 distinct CDR3 sequences, of which 20% to 30% were seen once. Roughly 14% of the sample rests with the top ten.

The chain is assembled from TRBV12-5 and TRBJ1-2, with the identity of the D gene unclear. This receptor was obtained from an adult woman who had mild COVID-19 (a few samples of this study predate the infection). The sample titles of this study are shuffled in the database, so cell type and time point are left out; the donor was told from shared clones. Sequenced input: PBMCs or a T cell subset sorted from them (not recorded which). In nucleotides, the sequence is TGTGCTAGTGGTTCCCCGGCCTATGGCTACACCTTC. Its protein reads: CASGSPAYGYTF.